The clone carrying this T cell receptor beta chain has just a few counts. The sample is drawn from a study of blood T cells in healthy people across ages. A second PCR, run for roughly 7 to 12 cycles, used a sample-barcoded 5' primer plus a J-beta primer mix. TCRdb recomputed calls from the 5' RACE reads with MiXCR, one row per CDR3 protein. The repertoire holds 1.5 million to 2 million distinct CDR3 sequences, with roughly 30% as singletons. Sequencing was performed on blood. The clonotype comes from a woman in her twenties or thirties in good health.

The CDR3 region is CASSQVAGGYTF. For the CDR3, the DNA is TGTGCCAGCAGCCAAGTGGCGGGTGGCTACACCTTC. The J gene is TRBJ1-2, the V gene TRBV3-1; D not resolved. Germline V lookup: CDR1 LGHDT, CDR2 YNNKEL (reference sequence). The germline V and J ends were trimmed by 1 base and 7 bases, with 7 bases remaining between them. The CDR3 totals 12 residues.